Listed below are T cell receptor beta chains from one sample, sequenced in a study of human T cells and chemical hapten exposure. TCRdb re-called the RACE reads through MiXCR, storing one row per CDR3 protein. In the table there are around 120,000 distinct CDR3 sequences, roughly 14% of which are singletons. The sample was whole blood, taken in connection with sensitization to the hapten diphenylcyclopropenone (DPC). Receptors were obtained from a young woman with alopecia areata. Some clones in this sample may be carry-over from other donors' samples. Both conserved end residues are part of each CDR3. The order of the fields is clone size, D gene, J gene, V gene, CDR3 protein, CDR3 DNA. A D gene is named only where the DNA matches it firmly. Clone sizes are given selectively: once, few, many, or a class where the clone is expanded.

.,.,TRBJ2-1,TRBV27,CASSINQNEQFF,TGTGCCAGCAGTATTAACCAGAATGAGCAGTTCTTC
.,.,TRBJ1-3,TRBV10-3,CAISDLGNTIYF,TGTGCCATCAGTGACCTAGGAAACACCATATATTTT
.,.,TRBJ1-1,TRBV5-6,CASTLMNTEAFF,TGTGCCAGCACCTTAATGAACACTGAAGCTTTCTTT
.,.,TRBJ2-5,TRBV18,CASSPSRTKETQYF,TGTGCCAGCTCACCCTCACGGACCAAAGAGACCCAGTACTTC
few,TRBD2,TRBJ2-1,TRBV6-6,CASSGTGLASRGEQFF,TGTGCCAGCAGCGGAACCGGACTAGCGAGCCGGGGTGAGCAGTTCTTC
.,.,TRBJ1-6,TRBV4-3,CASSQDLEFTSPLHF,TGCGCCAGCAGCCAAGATCTGGAGTTTACTTCACCCCTCCACTTT
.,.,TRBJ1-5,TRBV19,CASSRISHSNQPQHF,TGTGCCAGTAGCCGAATAAGTCATAGCAATCAGCCCCAGCATTTT
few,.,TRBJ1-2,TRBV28,CASSSLISGYTF,TGTGCCAGCAGTTCTTTGATCTCTGGCTACACCTTC
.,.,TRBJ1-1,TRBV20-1,CSARVSVNTEAFF,TGCAGTGCTAGAGTGTCTGTGAACACTGAAGCTTTCTTT
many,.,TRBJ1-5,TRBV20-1,CSAGAGGQLSNQPQHF,TGCAGTGCCGGCGCGGGGGGACAACTAAGCAATCAGCCCCAGCATTTT
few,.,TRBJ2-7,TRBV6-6,CASSRQYEQYF,TGTGCCAGCAGTCGTCAGTACGAGCAGTACTTC
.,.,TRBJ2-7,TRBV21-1,CASSKAPPNRGRGYEQYF,TGTGCCAGCAGCAAAGCACCCCCTAACAGGGGAAGGGGCTACGAGCAGTACTTC
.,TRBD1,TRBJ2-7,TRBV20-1,CSAFQGARDEQYF,TGCAGTGCTTTTCAGGGGGCTCGGGACGAGCAGTACTTC
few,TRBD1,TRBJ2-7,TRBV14,CASEDRTYEQYF,TGTGCCAGCGAGGACAGGACCTACGAGCAGTACTTC
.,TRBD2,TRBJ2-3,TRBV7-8,CASSQPSSGETDTQYF,TGTGCCAGCAGCCAACCCTCCAGCGGGGAGACAGATACGCAGTATTTT
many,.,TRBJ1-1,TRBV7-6,CASSLGRGNTEAFF,TGTGCCAGCAGCTTGGGCAGGGGGAACACTGAAGCTTTCTTT
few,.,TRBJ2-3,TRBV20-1,CSAREYGEPTDTQYF,TGCAGTGCTAGAGAATACGGGGAACCCACAGATACGCAGTATTTT
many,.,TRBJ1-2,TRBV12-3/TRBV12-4,CASSPGNYGYTF,TGTGCCAGCAGTCCGGGTAACTATGGCTACACCTTC
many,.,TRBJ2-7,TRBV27,CASSSYPPGDYEQYF,TGTGCCAGCAGCTCCTACCCCCCCGGGGACTACGAGCAGTACTTC
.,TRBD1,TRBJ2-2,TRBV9,CASSVGQGETGELFF,TGTGCCAGCAGCGTAGGGCAGGGGGAAACCGGGGAGCTGTTTTTT
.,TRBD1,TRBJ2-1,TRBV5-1,CASSLGMGQGNNEQFF,TGCGCCAGCAGCTTGGGGATGGGACAGGGTAACAATGAGCAGTTCTTC
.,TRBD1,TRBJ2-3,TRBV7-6,CASSLLGTADTQYF,TGTGCCAGCAGCTTATTAGGGACAGCTGATACGCAGTATTTT
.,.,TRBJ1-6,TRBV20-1,CSARGLGGNSPLHF,TGCAGTGCTAGAGGGCTGGGAGGGAATTCACCCCTCCACTTT
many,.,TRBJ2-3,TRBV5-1,CASSPGLGTWSPALTDTQYF,TGCGCCAGCAGCCCTGGACTAGGGACATGGTCCCCCGCACTGACAGATACGCAGTATTTT
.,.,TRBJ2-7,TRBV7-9,CASSLYAGYEQYF,TGTGCCAGCAGCTTATATGCCGGGTACGAGCAGTACTTC
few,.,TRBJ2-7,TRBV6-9,CASSYPRDQYEQYF,TGTGCCAGCAGTTACCCCCGGGACCAGTACGAGCAGTACTTC
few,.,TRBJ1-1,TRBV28,CASSLTVGHNEAFF,TGTGCCAGCAGTTTAACGGTTGGCCACAATGAAGCTTTCTTT
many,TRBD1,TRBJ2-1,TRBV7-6,CASSSPATGVGGMGQFF,TGTGCCAGCAGCTCCCCTGCGACAGGGGTAGGAGGTATGGGGCAGTTCTTC
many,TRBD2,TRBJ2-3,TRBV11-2,CASSRQPGLLLDTQYF,TGTGCCAGCAGCCGACAGCCGGGACTACTCCTTGATACGCAGTATTTT
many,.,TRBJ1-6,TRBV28,CASNLPSDNSPLHF,TGTGCCAGCAACCTCCCTTCTGATAATTCACCCCTCCACTTT
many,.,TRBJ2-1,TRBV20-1,CSARASGLVGEQFF,TGCAGTGCTAGAGCCTCGGGACTCGTAGGTGAGCAGTTCTTC